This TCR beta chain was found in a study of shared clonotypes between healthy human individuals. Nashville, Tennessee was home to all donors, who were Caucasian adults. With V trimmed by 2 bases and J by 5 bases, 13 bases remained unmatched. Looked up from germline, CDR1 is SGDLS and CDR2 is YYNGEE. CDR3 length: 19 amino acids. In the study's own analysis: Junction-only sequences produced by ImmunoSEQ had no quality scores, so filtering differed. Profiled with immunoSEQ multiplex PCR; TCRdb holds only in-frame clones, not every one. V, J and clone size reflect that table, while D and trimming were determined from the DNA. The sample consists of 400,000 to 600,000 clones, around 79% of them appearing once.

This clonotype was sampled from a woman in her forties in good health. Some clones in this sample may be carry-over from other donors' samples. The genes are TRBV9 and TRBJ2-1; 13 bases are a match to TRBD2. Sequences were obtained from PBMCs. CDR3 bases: TGTGCCAGCAGCGTGAGGGACACCGGGACTAGCGGGGTTCACAATGAGCAGTTCTTC. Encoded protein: CASSVRDTGTSGVHNEQFF.